The 19 T cell receptor beta chains below were found in one sample sequenced in a study of T cell repertoires in cytomegalovirus infection. TCRdb re-analysed the reads in MiXCR, keeping a single row per CDR3 protein. The sample shows about 250,000 distinct CDR3 sequences, approximately 17% of them seen only once. Material: CD8+ T cells from PBMCs. These receptors were collected from a human donor in good health (CMV status not recorded). Some clones in this sample may be carry-over from other donors' samples.

This clonotype was counted between two and nine times. V gene TRBV19 combines with J gene TRBJ2-2; 7 bases align to TRBD2. V lost 7 bases, J lost 6 bases, and 8 bases stayed unmatched. CDR1 LNHDA and CDR2 SQIVND come from the germline V gene (reference sequence). The CDR3 contains 14 residues. CDR3 protein: CASTGRGGSGELFF. CDR3 nucleotides: TGTGCCAGTACGGGTCGGGGAGGGTCCGGGGAGCTGTTTTTT.

V gene TRBV7-2 combines with J gene TRBJ1-1; 8 bases are shared with TRBD1. The CDR3 runs 16 residues. V dropped 1 base and J dropped 4; count of bases not matched to a gene: 8. CDR1 is SGHTA and CDR2 is FQGNSA in the germline V gene. This chain's CDR3 is CASSLGTGISSTEAFF. Written as DNA, the CDR3 is TGTGCCAGCAGCTTAGGGACAGGGATTTCGAGCACTGAAGCTTTCTTT.

This clonotype showed up many times. Here the CDR3 reads CASSLTYETSGSTDTQYF. The CDR3 region has the DNA TGTGCCAGCAGCTTAACTTACGAGACTAGCGGGAGCACAGATACGCAGTATTTT. The gene calls are TRBV7-9 and TRBJ2-3; TRBD2 matches at 10 bases. This CDR3 spans 18 amino acids. Germline values: CDR1 SEHNR, CDR2 FQNEAQ (reference sequence). With 2 bases clipped from V and 0 bases from J, the junction kept 8 bases outside the gene matches.

In its sample, this clonotype was seen a few times. The rearrangement joins TRBV20-1 to TRBJ2-1; 8 positions match TRBD1. CDR1 DFQATT and CDR2 SNEGSKA come from the germline V gene (reference sequence). Trimming cost V 2 bases and J 1 base; bases outside gene matches: 1. This CDR3 spans 14 amino acids. CDR3 residues: CSARHRGSYNEQFF. CDR3 sequence (DNA): TGCAGTGCTAGACACAGGGGGTCCTACAATGAGCAGTTCTTC.

The chain couples TRBV7-9 to TRBJ2-1; a weak D match, TRBD1 (5 bases). The CDR3 covers 13 residues. V was trimmed by 7 bases and J by 1 base, leaving 8 bases between them. From germline, CDR1 is SEHNR and CDR2 FQNEAQ (reference sequence). The CDR3 loop is CASTPGSYNEQFF. CDR3 nucleotide sequence: TGTGCCAGCACCCCAGGGTCCTACAATGAGCAGTTCTTC.

V usage is TRBV20-1 and J usage is TRBJ1-2; the D gene is possibly TRBD1 (6 bases). In germline, CDR1 is DFQATT, CDR2 SNEGSKA (reference sequence). Trimming took off 1 base at V and 4 bases at J, with 10 bases between the two ends. This CDR3 is built from 13 residues. The CDR3 spells CSARGTDPYGYTF. In DNA form, the CDR3 reads TGCAGTGCTAGAGGGACAGACCCCTATGGCTACACCTTC.

This clonotype came up many times. The chain couples TRBV7-2 to TRBJ2-5, with 10 positions matching TRBD1. The CDR3 has 15 amino acids. With V trimmed by 5 bases and J by 5 bases, 8 bases remained unmatched. Germline V gene data show CDR1 as SGHTA and CDR2 as FQGNSA. In nucleotides, the CDR3 is TGTGCCAGCAGCCCAATGACAGGGGGCTTGGAGACCCAGTACTTC. Protein product: CASSPMTGGLETQYF. The whole variable domain, filled in from reference TRBV7-2 and TRBJ2-5, reads GAGVSQSPSNKVTEKGKDVELRCDPISGHTALYWYRQSLGQGLEFLIYFQGNSAPDKSGLPSDRFSAERTGGSVSTLTIQRTQQEDSAVYLCASSPMTGGLETQYFGPGTRLLVL.

This clonotype was found many times. The rearrangement uses TRBV7-8 and TRBJ1-4; no definite D call. This CDR3 has 13 amino acids. Germline CDR1 reads SGHVS; CDR2 reads FQNEAQ. Trimming shortened V by 5 bases and J by 6 bases, and 10 bases separated the two germline ends. The CDR3, as DNA: TGTGCCAGCAGCCCCCATTTAGATGAAAAACTGTTTTTT. Translating it yields CASSPHLDEKLFF.

This clonotype has at least ten counts. The V and J genes are TRBV7-2 and TRBJ1-2; TRBD1 is a possible D gene (6 bases). The CDR3 is made up of 15 amino acids. The V and J ends lost 5 bases and 0 bases respectively, with 13 bases between them. Germline V CDR1 and CDR2: SGHTA, FQGNSA. The CDR3 DNA reads TGTGCCAGCAGCGCCCGGACAGATACTAACTATGGCTACACCTTC. Protein: CASSARTDTNYGYTF.

The sample holds a few counts of this clonotype. The chain carries TRBV6-6 and TRBJ1-1; D remains unclear. V was cut by 0 bases and J by 7 bases, with 3 bases left in between. Germline V gene lookup returns CDR1 MNHNY and CDR2 SVGAGI (reference sequence). The CDR3 consists of 11 residues. CDR3 sequence: CASSYSYEAFF. In DNA form, the CDR3 reads TGTGCCAGCAGTTACTCGTATGAAGCTTTCTTT.

The chain carries TRBV28 and TRBJ2-5; possible D gene TRBD2, 6 bases. V shed 5 bases and J shed 0 bases, with 13 bases lying between them. This CDR3 comprises 15 residues. Germline V gene sequence: CDR1 MDHEN, CDR2 SYDVKM. The CDR3 here is CASSRDGDYQETQYF. CDR3 DNA: TGTGCCAGCAGTCGGGACGGGGACTACCAAGAGACCCAGTACTTC.

The V and J genes are TRBV20-1 and TRBJ1-1; 8 bases match TRBD1. This CDR3 is built from 14 residues. Germline V gene sequence: CDR1 DFQATT, CDR2 SNEGSKA (reference sequence). V gave up 6 bases and J gave up 4 bases; unmatched junction bases: 10. The CDR3 spells CSAALDREITEAFF. The CDR3 DNA sequence: TGCAGTGCGGCATTGGACAGGGAGATCACTGAAGCTTTCTTT.

This clonotype was detected a few times. The genes are TRBV6-2 or TRBV6-3 and TRBJ2-1; weak D call: TRBD1 (6 bases). V gave up 6 bases and J gave up 2 bases, with 11 bases separating them. CDR3 size: 14 residues. The germline CDR1 and CDR2 sequences are MNHEY and SVGEGT. The CDR3 DNA follows: TGTGCCAGCAGGATACAGGGACCCTACAATGAGCAGTTCTTC. It yields the protein CASRIQGPYNEQFF.

This clonotype was found a few times. V usage is TRBV20-1 and J usage is TRBJ2-3; D might be TRBD2 (5 bases). Deletions cut 7 bases from V and 2 bases from J, with 16 bases between. Germline lookup yields CDR1 DFQATT and CDR2 SNEGSKA (reference sequence). CDR3 size: 14 residues. CDR3 loop: CSGYIASNTDTQYF. In DNA form, the CDR3 reads TGCAGTGGCTATATAGCGTCCAACACAGATACGCAGTATTTT.

In its sample, this clonotype was seen a few times. The chain links TRBV7-9 to TRBJ1-1, with D unresolved. CDR1 and CDR2 (germline): SEHNR, FQNEAQ (reference sequence). V was pared by 1 base and J by 3 bases, with 6 bases between. The CDR3 is made up of 13 amino acids. The chain's CDR3 is CASSLEPYTEAFF. CDR3 sequence (DNA): TGTGCCAGCAGCTTAGAACCCTACACTGAAGCTTTCTTT.

The rearrangement joins TRBV9 to TRBJ1-2; D gene uncertain. The CDR3 spans 11 residues. Germline V gene lookup returns CDR1 SGDLS and CDR2 YYNGEE. The V end lost 3 bases, the J end lost 9 bases, and 9 bases lay between the germline ends. CDR3 in amino acids: CASSADGRYTF. The CDR3 bases are TGTGCCAGCAGCGCGGACGGACGCTACACCTTC. Complete variable domain (other parts from reference TRBV9 and TRBJ1-2): DSGVTQTPKHLITATGQRVTLRCSPRSGDLSVYWYQQSLDQGLQFLIQYYNGEERAKGNILERFSAQQFPDLHSELNLSSLELGDSALYFCASSADGRYTFGSGTRLTVV.

This clonotype was observed at least ten times. DNA for the CDR3: TGTGCCAGCAGCTCCGGGGGACAGGGGTACGAGCAGTACTTC. It is translated as CASSSGGQGYEQYF. The J gene is TRBJ2-7, the V gene TRBV7-2; TRBD1 agrees at 10 bases. The CDR3 sequence is 14 residues long. Germline V CDR1 and CDR2: SGHTA, FQGNSA. With V trimmed by 4 bases and J by 4 bases, 4 bases remained unmatched.

This clonotype was seen many times. The chain is built from TRBV12-3 or TRBV12-4 and TRBJ2-1, with 9 bases identical to TRBD1. The CDR3 length is 15 residues. J lost 8 bases, V lost 1 base, and 6 bases had no gene match. The CDR3 reads CASSLVQGASYEQFF. The CDR3 DNA reads as TGTGCCAGCAGTTTAGTACAGGGGGCCAGTTATGAGCAGTTCTTC.

The V call is TRBV28, the J call TRBJ2-7; TRBD2 is a possible D gene (6 bases). This CDR3 contains 15 residues. Germline values: CDR1 MDHEN, CDR2 SYDVKM. V was cut by 1 base and J by 1 base, with 11 bases left in between. CDR3 sequence: CASSLFDGSSYEQYF. CDR3 DNA: TGTGCCAGCAGTTTATTTGACGGGAGTTCCTACGAGCAGTACTTC.